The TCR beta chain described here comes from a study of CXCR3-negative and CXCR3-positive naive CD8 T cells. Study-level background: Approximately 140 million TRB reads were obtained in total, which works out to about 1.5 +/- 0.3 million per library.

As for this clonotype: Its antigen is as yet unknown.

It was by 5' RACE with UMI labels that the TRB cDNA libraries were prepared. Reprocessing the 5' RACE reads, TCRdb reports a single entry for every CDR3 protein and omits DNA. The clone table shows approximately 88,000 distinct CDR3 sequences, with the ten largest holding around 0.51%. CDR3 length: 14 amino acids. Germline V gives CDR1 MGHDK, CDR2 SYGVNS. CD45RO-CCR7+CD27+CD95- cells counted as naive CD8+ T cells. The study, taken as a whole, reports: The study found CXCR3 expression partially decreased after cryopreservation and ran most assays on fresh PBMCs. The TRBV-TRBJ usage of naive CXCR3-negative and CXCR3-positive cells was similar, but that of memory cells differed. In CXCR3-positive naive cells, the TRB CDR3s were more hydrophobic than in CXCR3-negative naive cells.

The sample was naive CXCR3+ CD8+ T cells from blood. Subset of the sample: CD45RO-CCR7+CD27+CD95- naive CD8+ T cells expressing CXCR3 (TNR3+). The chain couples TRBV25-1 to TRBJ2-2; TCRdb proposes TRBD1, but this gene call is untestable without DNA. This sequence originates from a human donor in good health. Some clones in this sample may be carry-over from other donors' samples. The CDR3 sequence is CASSEAQGTGELFF.